This TCR beta chain was identified in a study of cytotoxic CD8 clonotypes in ibrutinib-treated CLL. The overall study: The patients comprised roughly 10 relapsed/refractory and more than 14 treatment-naive cases, about 18 IGHV unmutated. General observations from the study: Clonality was higher at ibrutinib response and returned toward baseline at progression. Sampling times, which were not matched between the groups, differed between sustained-remission patients and progressing patients.

Only in-frame clones appear in the TCRdb table, and some are missing; sequencing was by immunoSEQ multiplex PCR. The sample includes 130,000 or so clones, about four fifths of them seen just once. For this clone: The antigen is undetermined.

Trimming cost V 3 bases and J 0 bases; bases outside gene matches: 0. This CDR3 has 15 amino acids. CDR1 is SGHAT, CDR2 FQNNGV, per germline. Genomic DNA in an amount of about 2 micrograms was extracted from cryopreserved PBMCs and used for the preparation of TCR beta libraries. The TCR comes from a human donor with chronic lymphocytic leukemia. The J gene is TRBJ2-2, the V gene TRBV11-2; the match to TRBD2 covers 8 bases. Sample: PBMCs, taken after 12 months of ibrutinib treatment. Written as DNA, the CDR3 is TGTGCCAGCAGCTTTAGCGGGGCGAACACCGGGGAGCTGTTTTTT. The encoded protein is CASSFSGANTGELFF.